This is a list of T cell receptor beta chains from one sample in a study of regulatory T cells in long-lasting Graves disease. Each CDR3 protein is one row after TCRdb ran MiXCR on the multiplex PCR reads. Counted here are around 460,000 distinct CDR3 sequences, 20% to 25% occurring once; the ten biggest clones make up under 15%. The source material was peripheral blood mononuclear cells (PBMCs), sampled when the disease was refractory, from a patient treated with antithyroid drugs. The receptors originated from a female donor with Graves disease. CDR3s include the opening cysteine and the closing phenylalanine or tryptophan. Each record gives: D gene, J gene, V gene, clone size, CDR3 DNA, CDR3 protein. A D gene is named only where the DNA matches it firmly. Part of the rows lack a size; the others show once, few, many or a class for expanded clones.

NA TRBJ1-2 TRBV10-3 many TGTGCCATCAGTGAGTCCACAGAAGGCTACACCTTC CAISESTEGYTF
NA TRBJ1-3 TRBV20-1 few TGCAGTGCTAGCCCCGGTCTGGGGGACACCATATATTTT CSASPGLGDTIYF
NA TRBJ2-5 TRBV24-1 NA TGTGCCACCAGTGATGGGACTGCTCAAGAGACCCAGTACTTC CATSDGTAQETQYF
NA TRBJ2-7 TRBV20-1 many TGCAGTGCTAGGATGGAATACGAGCAGTACTTC CSARMEYEQYF
NA TRBJ1-6 TRBV28 many TGTGCCAGCAGAGCAGGGGTCGGTTCACCCCTCCACTTT CASRAGVGSPLHF
NA TRBJ1-1 TRBV18 NA TGTGCCAGCTCCGATGTCCTGGACAGAGAAGCTTTCTTT CASSDVLDREAFF
NA TRBJ1-3 TRBV13 NA TGTGCCAGCAGCTTAGACAGACTCTCTGGAAACACCATATATTTT CASSLDRLSGNTIYF
TRBD1 TRBJ2-7 TRBV19 NA TGTGCCAGTAGTATAGTTGGACAGGGCGACGAGCAGTACTTC CASSIVGQGDEQYF
NA TRBJ1-4 TRBV18 many TGTGCCAGCTCACCATGGATAACTAATGAAAAACTGTTTTTT CASSPWITNEKLFF
NA TRBJ1-6 TRBV12-3/TRBV12-4 many TGTGCCAGCAGTTTAACAACAGGTCGGACACCCCTCCACTTT CASSLTTGRTPLHF
TRBD2 TRBJ2-1 TRBV10-3 few TGTGCCATCAGTGACTCTAGCGGGAGTGGCAATGAGCAGTTCTTC CAISDSSGSGNEQFF
TRBD1 TRBJ1-5 TRBV2 NA TGTGCCAGCAGTTGGGGGACAGGAAGGGACCAGCCCCAGCATTTT CASSWGTGRDQPQHF
NA TRBJ2-7 TRBV27 many TGTGCCAGCAGGCTAAACCGGGACGGAGACTACGAGCAGTACTTC CASRLNRDGDYEQYF
NA TRBJ1-1 TRBV29-1 NA TGCAGCGCCTCAGAGAACACTGAAGCTTTCTTT CSASENTEAFF
NA TRBJ1-2 TRBV25-1 many TGTGCCAGCAGTGAATACGAACAGGAATTAATGGAGTCCACCTTC CASSEYEQELMESTF
TRBD1 TRBJ2-2 TRBV2 many TGTGCCAGCATTAGGTGGAGTTGGGGCGCGACAGGGACGTCGAACACCGGGGAGCTGTTTTTT CASIRWSWGATGTSNTGELFF
NA TRBJ1-5 TRBV29-1 many TGCAGCGCGCAATTGGGGGCGGATCAGCCCCAGCATTTT CSAQLGADQPQHF
NA TRBJ2-7 TRBV12-3/TRBV12-4 many TGTGCCAGCAGTTTACAGCGAAATAGCTACGAGCAGTACTTC CASSLQRNSYEQYF
NA TRBJ2-5 TRBV24-1 few TGTGCCACCAGTGATCCCGGTATGACAGTCCAAGAGACCCAGTACTTC CATSDPGMTVQETQYF
NA TRBJ2-7 TRBV4-2 few TGTGCCAGCAGCCAAGTGGCCGGACCCTACGAGCAGTACTTC CASSQVAGPYEQYF
NA TRBJ1-1 TRBV6-5 many TGTGCCAGCAGTTACTCGATCGGCGAGAGGGAGGGCACTGAAGCTTTCTTT CASSYSIGEREGTEAFF
NA TRBJ2-1 TRBV2 few TGTGCCAGCAAAGGGGGAGCGAATGAGCAGTTCTTC CASKGGANEQFF
TRBD1 TRBJ2-7 TRBV6-1 many TGTGCCAGCAGATACTCCGGGACAGGAACCTACGAGCAGTACTTC CASRYSGTGTYEQYF
NA TRBJ2-5 TRBV11-2 many TGTGCCAGCAGCTTAGAGTGGGGGTTACAAGAGACCCAGTACTTC CASSLEWGLQETQYF
NA TRBJ2-5 TRBV19 NA TGTGCCAGTAGTATAGCCGGGGGCCAACAAGAGACCCAGTACTTC CASSIAGGQQETQYF
NA TRBJ1-1 TRBV15 few TGTGCCACCAGCAGAGATACCCTCTGGAAACAGGAGAACACTGAAGCTTTCTTT CATSRDTLWKQENTEAFF
TRBD2 TRBJ2-7 TRBV4-1 few TGCGCCAGCAGCCTAACTAGCGGGCTGGCGGCCGAGCAGTACTTC CASSLTSGLAAEQYF
TRBD1 TRBJ2-2 TRBV19 few TGTGCCAGTAGTGCTTACACCGGGACAGGGGAAGGCGGGGAGCTGTTTTTT CASSAYTGTGEGGELFF
NA TRBJ2-7 TRBV28 many TGTGCCAGCAGACCCCCAAGGGGGTACGAGCAGTACTTC CASRPPRGYEQYF
NA TRBJ1-1 TRBV7-6 NA TGTGCCAGCAGCTTAGCCAGCTACACTGAAGCTTTCTTT CASSLASYTEAFF
NA TRBJ2-1 TRBV4-1 NA TGCGCCAGCAGCCAAGAATTTCCGGGACAAGGATACAATGAGCAGTTCTTC CASSQEFPGQGYNEQFF
TRBD2 TRBJ2-7 TRBV7-9 NA TGTGCCAGCAGCTCTATACTAGCGGGATTATCCTACGAGCAGTACTTC CASSSILAGLSYEQYF
NA TRBJ2-7 TRBV7-8 few TGTGCCAGCAGCTTAGGAGTTTTTGGGTCCTTTGGTCGCTCCTACGAGCAGTACTTC CASSLGVFGSFGRSYEQYF
NA TRBJ1-2 TRBV6-5 many TGTGCCAGCAGTTACTCCGGGGGGCGGGATGGCTACACCTTC CASSYSGGRDGYTF
TRBD1 TRBJ1-5 TRBV12-3/TRBV12-4 many TGTGCCAGCAGTTTATATGGACAGGGACGAGGCAATCAGCCCCAGCATTTT CASSLYGQGRGNQPQHF
TRBD1 TRBJ1-4 TRBV10-3 few TGTGCCGCCAGGACAGGGACTGAAGAAAAACTGTTTTTT CAARTGTEEKLFF
TRBD1 TRBJ1-1 TRBV7-9 NA TGTGCCAGCAGGAGGACAGGGACGAACACTGAAGCTTTCTTT CASRRTGTNTEAFF
TRBD2 TRBJ2-2 TRBV10-3 NA TGTGCCATCACTCCGGGACTAGCGGGTCCCCACACCGGGGAGCTGTTTTTT CAITPGLAGPHTGELFF
NA TRBJ1-1 TRBV6-4 NA TGTGCCAGCAGTTACTCGGACGGGGGGACTGAAGCTTTCTTT CASSYSDGGTEAFF
NA TRBJ1-4 TRBV7-2 many TGTGCCAGCAGCTTAGATTCGGGGTCGGATGAAAAACTGTTTTTT CASSLDSGSDEKLFF
NA TRBJ2-5 TRBV19 few TGTGCCAGTAGTATAAAGGGACGGCAGACCCAGTACTTC CASSIKGRQTQYF
NA TRBJ1-1 TRBV4-1 few TGCGCCAGCAGGGGGACCCTAAAGAACACTGAAGCTTTCTTT CASRGTLKNTEAFF
TRBD1 TRBJ1-2 TRBV28 many TGTGCCAGCAGAACCGGACAGGGGGCATTTGGCTACACCTTC CASRTGQGAFGYTF
NA TRBJ1-5 TRBV20-1 few TGCAGTGCTAGAGGCGATCGAGATCAGCCCCAGCATTTT CSARGDRDQPQHF
NA TRBJ1-1 TRBV7-8 NA TGTGCCAGCAGCTCCGACCGATCAAACAGGGCACTGAACACTGAAGCTTTCTTT CASSSDRSNRALNTEAFF
NA TRBJ2-1 TRBV7-2 NA TGTGCCAGCAGCTTAGTGACTACCAATGAGCAGTTCTTC CASSLVTTNEQFF
NA TRBJ2-3 TRBV2 NA TGTGCCAGCAGCCGCACAGGGTCCCCAGATACGCAGTATTTT CASSRTGSPDTQYF
NA TRBJ2-7 TRBV20-1 NA TGCAGTGCTAGAGAAGTCAGGTCCTACGAGCAGTACTTC CSAREVRSYEQYF
NA TRBJ2-1 TRBV7-9 NA TGTGCCAGCAGCTTAAGGACGGACGCTGAGCAGTTCTTC CASSLRTDAEQFF
NA TRBJ1-4 TRBV5-4 few TGTGCCAGCAGCGCTCCAACTAATGAAAAACTGTTTTTT CASSAPTNEKLFF
TRBD1 TRBJ1-5 TRBV7-9 few TGTGCCAGCAGCGGAACCGGGACAGGCAATCAGCCCCAGCATTTT CASSGTGTGNQPQHF